This paragraph reports one T cell receptor beta chain. From germline, CDR1 is SGHKS and CDR2 YYEKEE (reference sequence). This CDR3 is built from 15 residues. The V end lost 1 base, the J end lost 4 bases, and 9 bases lay between the germline ends. Recovery meant two consecutive negative NP/OP PCR tests, professional clearance, or resolved symptoms. As processed by the authors: From reference gene primer amplification, estimates of nucleated cell counts were derived. Repertoires were generated with immunoSEQ multiplex PCR, while TCRdb's copy carries only in-frame clones and drops some. D and trimming were read from the DNA, whereas the V and J calls and clone size are those reported in that table. The sample lists roughly 380,000 clones; over 75% were seen once. These data originate in a study of blood T cell repertoires in COVID-19. Study in general: Both acute and convalescent COVID-19 samples were obtained from the United States, Italy and Spain.

The chain joins TRBV5-5 to TRBJ1-6, with D possibly being TRBD1 (6 bases). This TCR was recovered from a man between 25 and 39 years old who had recovered from COVID-19. Sequenced: PBMCs or T cells enriched from blood (not recorded which). In nucleotides, the CDR3 is TGTGCCAGCAGCTTGCCACAGGGATATAATTCACCCCTCCACTTT. It codes for CASSLPQGYNSPLHF.